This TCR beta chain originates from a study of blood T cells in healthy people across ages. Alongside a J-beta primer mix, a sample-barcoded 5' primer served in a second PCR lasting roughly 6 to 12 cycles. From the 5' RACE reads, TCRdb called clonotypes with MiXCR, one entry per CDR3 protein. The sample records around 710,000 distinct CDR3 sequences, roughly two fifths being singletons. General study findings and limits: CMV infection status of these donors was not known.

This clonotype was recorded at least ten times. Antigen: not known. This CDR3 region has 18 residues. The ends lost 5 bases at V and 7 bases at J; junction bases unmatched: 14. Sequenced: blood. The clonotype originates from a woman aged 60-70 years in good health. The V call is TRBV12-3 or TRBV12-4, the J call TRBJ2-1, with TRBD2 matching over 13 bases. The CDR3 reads CASSPESPTSGRFNEQFF. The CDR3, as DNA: TGTGCCAGCAGTCCCGAATCCCCGACTAGCGGGAGGTTTAATGAGCAGTTCTTC.